This record covers a single TCR beta chain. This specimen comes from a study of blood T cell repertoires in COVID-19. The CDR3 contains 13 residues. Trimming took 4 bases from V and 5 from J; bases not matched to a gene: 2. The germline gives CDR1 SGHNT, CDR2 YENEEA. Per the original data handling: Reference gene primer amplification gave nucleated cell count estimates. TCRdb's table, derived via immunoSEQ multiplex PCR, lists solely in-frame clones and lacks some. V and J calls and clone size are as listed in that table; D and trimming were resolved from the DNA. This sample has about 180,000 clones, with 89% found just once.

The material sequenced was peripheral blood. This TCR came from a man aged 18-30 years who had recovered from COVID-19. J is TRBJ2-3 and V is TRBV11-3, with 8 bases identical to TRBD2. The CDR3 sequence: CASSSGRVDTQYF. DNA of the CDR3: TGTGCCAGCAGCTCCGGGAGGGTAGATACGCAGTATTTT.